Listed below are T cell receptor beta chains from one sample, sequenced in a study of PD-L1 blockade in urothelial cancer. Produced via immunoSEQ multiplex PCR; TCRdb's table is partial and in-frame only. The sample consists of approximately 71,000 clones, 84% of them appearing once. The sequenced sample was PBMCs, obtained around atezolizumab (anti-PD-L1) treatment. The receptors were gathered from a woman aged 70-85 years with urothelial cancer. The CDR3 runs from the conserved cysteine through the conserved F or W.

TRBV12-5 13 CASGTSGYNEQFF
TRBV5-1 18 CASSRGRPTGGFVETQYF
TRBV4-1 14 CASSLTGQQETQYF
TRBV10-2 16 CASSDPNGGRTDTQYF
TRBV19 13 CASLLRGRTEAFF
TRBV28 15 CASSPSGRARYEQYF
TRBV6-1 14 CASTGQGGTDTQYF
TRBV10-3 14 CAISEVYSNQPQHF
TRBV28 16 CASSLPAAPSTDTQYF
TRBV4-1 16 CASSQSLGAWNYEQYF
TRBV6-4 13 CASSKTRDTEAFF
TRBV25-1 16 CASSGGQGLPSYEQYF
TRBV13 15 CASSLETVAPTSRYF
TRBV7-2 15 CASSPGQGMGYGYTF
TRBV29-1 13 CSVKGQGGYEQYF
TRBV6-1 16 CASSAQRTIEWEKLFF
TRBV11-2 16 CASSSDPGQSGNTIYF
TRBV5-1 15 CASLQGITSTDTQYF
TRBV5-6 15 CASSFRDRGLYEQYF
TRBV18 11 CATQGNTEAFF
TRBV19 14 CASSSRVSSYEQYF
TRBV7-8 11 CASRVRDEQFF
TRBV27 15 CASSTSAGGPGEQYF
TRBV18 14 CASSLEGQPYEQYF
TRBV4-1 17 CASSQDLIAGAEDTQYF
TRBV5-5 14 CASRIGTGRYEQYF
TRBV5-1 15 CASSLGANSRREQYF
TRBV6-4 16 CASSARGTPSTDTQYF
TRBV2 12 CASSVSGYEQYF
TRBV11-2 15 CASSQVRGRYNEQFF
TRBV9 14 CASSASGQDYGYTF